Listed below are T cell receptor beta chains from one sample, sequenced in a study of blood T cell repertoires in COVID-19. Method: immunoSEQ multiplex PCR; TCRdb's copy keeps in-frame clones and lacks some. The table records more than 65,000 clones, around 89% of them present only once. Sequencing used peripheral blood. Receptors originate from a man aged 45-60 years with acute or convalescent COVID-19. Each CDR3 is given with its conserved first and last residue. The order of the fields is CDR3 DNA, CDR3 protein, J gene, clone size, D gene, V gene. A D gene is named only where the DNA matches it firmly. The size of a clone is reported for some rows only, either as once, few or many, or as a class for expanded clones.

CDR3nt: TGTGCCAGTAGTATAGGACACAAGAACACTGAAGCTTTCTTT
CDR3aa: CASSIGHKNTEAFF
j_gene: TRBJ1-1
abundance: few
d_gene: -
v_gene: TRBV19

CDR3nt: TGTGCCAGCAGCTCCAGCGGGCTCAATGAGCAGTTCTTC
CDR3aa: CASSSSGLNEQFF
j_gene: TRBJ2-1
abundance: -
d_gene: -
v_gene: TRBV7-3

CDR3nt: TGTGCCAGCAGACCATCACAGGGGAGGTCAGATACGCAGTATTTT
CDR3aa: CASRPSQGRSDTQYF
j_gene: TRBJ2-3
abundance: -
d_gene: -
v_gene: TRBV3-1/TRBV3-2

CDR3nt: TGCGCCAGCAGCTTATCAGGGGGCGCGGATTCACCCCTCCACTTT
CDR3aa: CASSLSGGADSPLHF
j_gene: TRBJ1-6
abundance: -
d_gene: TRBD1
v_gene: TRBV5-1

CDR3nt: TGTGCCAGTAGTTCCTCCCGGAGGGCGGCGTTCTCTGGAAACACCATATATTTT
CDR3aa: CASSSSRRAAFSGNTIYF
j_gene: TRBJ1-3
abundance: -
d_gene: -
v_gene: TRBV19

CDR3nt: TGCGCCAGCAGCCAAGCAAACCTACTAGCGGGGGCTTACAATGAGCAGTTCTTC
CDR3aa: CASSQANLLAGAYNEQFF
j_gene: TRBJ2-1
abundance: -
d_gene: TRBD2
v_gene: TRBV4-1

CDR3nt: TGTGCCAGCTACTCCGGGGGGGGTGGAGAACAGCCCCAGCATTTT
CDR3aa: CASYSGGGGEQPQHF
j_gene: TRBJ1-5
abundance: -
d_gene: -
v_gene: TRBV28

CDR3nt: TGTGCCAGCAGTCCTTCCACTTACACTGAAGCTTTCTTT
CDR3aa: CASSPSTYTEAFF
j_gene: TRBJ1-1
abundance: -
d_gene: -
v_gene: TRBV12-3/TRBV12-4

CDR3nt: TGTGCCAGCAGACGGGGGGAGGACATGAACACTGAAGCTTTCTTT
CDR3aa: CASRRGEDMNTEAFF
j_gene: TRBJ1-1
abundance: -
d_gene: -
v_gene: TRBV6-6

CDR3nt: TGTGCCAGCAGTTTATCCACTTCTGGAAACACCATATATTTT
CDR3aa: CASSLSTSGNTIYF
j_gene: TRBJ1-3
abundance: -
d_gene: -
v_gene: TRBV28

CDR3nt: TGTGCCTGGAGCGGGGACAGCCTCTTACAGCCCCAGCATTTT
CDR3aa: CAWSGDSLLQPQHF
j_gene: TRBJ1-5
abundance: -
d_gene: TRBD1
v_gene: TRBV30

CDR3nt: TGTGCCAGCAGTTCCCCCGGGACAGGGGCCCCTGAAGCTTTCTTT
CDR3aa: CASSSPGTGAPEAFF
j_gene: TRBJ1-1
abundance: -
d_gene: TRBD1
v_gene: TRBV28

CDR3nt: TGTGCCAGTGGGTGGGCGGGATCAGATACGCAGTATTTT
CDR3aa: CASGWAGSDTQYF
j_gene: TRBJ2-3
abundance: few
d_gene: -
v_gene: TRBV19

CDR3nt: TGTGCCAGCAGTTTATCCGGTCTCGGGAAGGGGGCTTATGAAGCTTTCTTT
CDR3aa: CASSLSGLGKGAYEAFF
j_gene: TRBJ1-1
abundance: few
d_gene: TRBD1
v_gene: TRBV28

CDR3nt: TGTGCCAGCAGTGAAGTCAGACGGAGGTCCTACAATGAGCAGTTCTTC
CDR3aa: CASSEVRRRSYNEQFF
j_gene: TRBJ2-1
abundance: -
d_gene: -
v_gene: TRBV2

CDR3nt: TGTGCCAGCACCTCCTCCGGAGGGGCAGGCGCCTATGGCTACACCTTC
CDR3aa: CASTSSGGAGAYGYTF
j_gene: TRBJ1-2
abundance: -
d_gene: -
v_gene: TRBV28

CDR3nt: TGTGCCAGTAGTATAAGGACAGGCCAGTCACCCCTCCACTTT
CDR3aa: CASSIRTGQSPLHF
j_gene: TRBJ1-6
abundance: -
d_gene: TRBD1
v_gene: TRBV19

CDR3nt: TGTGCCAGCAGTGAAGGCGGGGGGCGATACGAGCAGTACTTC
CDR3aa: CASSEGGGRYEQYF
j_gene: TRBJ2-7
abundance: -
d_gene: TRBD2
v_gene: TRBV6-1

CDR3nt: TGTGCCAGCAGCCCTAGACCATACTATGGCTACACCTTC
CDR3aa: CASSPRPYYGYTF
j_gene: TRBJ1-2
abundance: -
d_gene: -
v_gene: TRBV11-1

CDR3nt: TGTGCCAGTAGTATAAGGGACAACAATGAGCAGTTCTTC
CDR3aa: CASSIRDNNEQFF
j_gene: TRBJ2-1
abundance: -
d_gene: -
v_gene: TRBV19

CDR3nt: TGTGCCACCACCCTTGAGGGGGCGGGAGGCTACACCTTC
CDR3aa: CATTLEGAGGYTF
j_gene: TRBJ1-2
abundance: -
d_gene: TRBD1
v_gene: TRBV12-3/TRBV12-4

CDR3nt: TGCGCCAGCAGCTTGACAGGGAGGGGTGAAAAACTGTTTTTT
CDR3aa: CASSLTGRGEKLFF
j_gene: TRBJ1-4
abundance: -
d_gene: -
v_gene: TRBV5-1

CDR3nt: TGTGCCAGCTCCCTTTCCGGTACGATGTCTGGAAACACCATATATTTT
CDR3aa: CASSLSGTMSGNTIYF
j_gene: TRBJ1-3
abundance: -
d_gene: -
v_gene: TRBV18

CDR3nt: TGTGCCAGCAGCTTAATGCGCTCTGGGGCCAACGTCCTGACTTTC
CDR3aa: CASSLMRSGANVLTF
j_gene: TRBJ2-6
abundance: -
d_gene: -
v_gene: TRBV7-2

CDR3nt: TGCGCCAGCAGCTTGGAGAGCACCTCGGATACGCAGTATTTT
CDR3aa: CASSLESTSDTQYF
j_gene: TRBJ2-3
abundance: -
d_gene: -
v_gene: TRBV5-1

CDR3nt: TGTGCCAGCAGCTTCTTCCCTAGCGGATCCTACAATGAGCAGTTCTTC
CDR3aa: CASSFFPSGSYNEQFF
j_gene: TRBJ2-1
abundance: -
d_gene: TRBD2
v_gene: TRBV7-8